This T cell receptor (beta chain) was recovered during a study of cytomegalovirus exposure and HLA in healthy donors. Whole-study results and caveats: Among donors in an Asian-associated ancestry cluster, a later analysis reportedly found fewer N-insertions than the roughly 680-donor mean. A few V segments could not be told apart, such as TRBV6-2 and TRBV6-3, and were left out. A cluster of highly shared sequence variants was likely a sequencing artifact. A later analysis linked a missense DCLRE1C variant to TCR beta V- and J-gene trimming.

As for this clone: Its antigen remains unidentified.

PCR was performed using 60 Vbeta and 13 Jbeta primers. TCRdb's table, derived via immunoSEQ multiplex PCR, lists solely in-frame clones and lacks some. The sample contains some 200,000 clones, approximately 90% of which appear only once. CDR1 is SGHRS, CDR2 YFSETQ, per germline. V lost 2 bases and J 2 bases, leaving 10 bases between the germline ends. The CDR3 loop spans 14 amino acids. The TCR was taken from a young woman in good health and CMV-seronegative. Sequencing used PBMCs. V gene TRBV5-1 combines with J gene TRBJ2-5, with D tentatively TRBD2 (6 bases). The CDR3 DNA sequence: TGCGCCAGCAGCTTACAGCGGGTTCAAGAGACCCAGTACTTC. Protein product: CASSLQRVQETQYF.